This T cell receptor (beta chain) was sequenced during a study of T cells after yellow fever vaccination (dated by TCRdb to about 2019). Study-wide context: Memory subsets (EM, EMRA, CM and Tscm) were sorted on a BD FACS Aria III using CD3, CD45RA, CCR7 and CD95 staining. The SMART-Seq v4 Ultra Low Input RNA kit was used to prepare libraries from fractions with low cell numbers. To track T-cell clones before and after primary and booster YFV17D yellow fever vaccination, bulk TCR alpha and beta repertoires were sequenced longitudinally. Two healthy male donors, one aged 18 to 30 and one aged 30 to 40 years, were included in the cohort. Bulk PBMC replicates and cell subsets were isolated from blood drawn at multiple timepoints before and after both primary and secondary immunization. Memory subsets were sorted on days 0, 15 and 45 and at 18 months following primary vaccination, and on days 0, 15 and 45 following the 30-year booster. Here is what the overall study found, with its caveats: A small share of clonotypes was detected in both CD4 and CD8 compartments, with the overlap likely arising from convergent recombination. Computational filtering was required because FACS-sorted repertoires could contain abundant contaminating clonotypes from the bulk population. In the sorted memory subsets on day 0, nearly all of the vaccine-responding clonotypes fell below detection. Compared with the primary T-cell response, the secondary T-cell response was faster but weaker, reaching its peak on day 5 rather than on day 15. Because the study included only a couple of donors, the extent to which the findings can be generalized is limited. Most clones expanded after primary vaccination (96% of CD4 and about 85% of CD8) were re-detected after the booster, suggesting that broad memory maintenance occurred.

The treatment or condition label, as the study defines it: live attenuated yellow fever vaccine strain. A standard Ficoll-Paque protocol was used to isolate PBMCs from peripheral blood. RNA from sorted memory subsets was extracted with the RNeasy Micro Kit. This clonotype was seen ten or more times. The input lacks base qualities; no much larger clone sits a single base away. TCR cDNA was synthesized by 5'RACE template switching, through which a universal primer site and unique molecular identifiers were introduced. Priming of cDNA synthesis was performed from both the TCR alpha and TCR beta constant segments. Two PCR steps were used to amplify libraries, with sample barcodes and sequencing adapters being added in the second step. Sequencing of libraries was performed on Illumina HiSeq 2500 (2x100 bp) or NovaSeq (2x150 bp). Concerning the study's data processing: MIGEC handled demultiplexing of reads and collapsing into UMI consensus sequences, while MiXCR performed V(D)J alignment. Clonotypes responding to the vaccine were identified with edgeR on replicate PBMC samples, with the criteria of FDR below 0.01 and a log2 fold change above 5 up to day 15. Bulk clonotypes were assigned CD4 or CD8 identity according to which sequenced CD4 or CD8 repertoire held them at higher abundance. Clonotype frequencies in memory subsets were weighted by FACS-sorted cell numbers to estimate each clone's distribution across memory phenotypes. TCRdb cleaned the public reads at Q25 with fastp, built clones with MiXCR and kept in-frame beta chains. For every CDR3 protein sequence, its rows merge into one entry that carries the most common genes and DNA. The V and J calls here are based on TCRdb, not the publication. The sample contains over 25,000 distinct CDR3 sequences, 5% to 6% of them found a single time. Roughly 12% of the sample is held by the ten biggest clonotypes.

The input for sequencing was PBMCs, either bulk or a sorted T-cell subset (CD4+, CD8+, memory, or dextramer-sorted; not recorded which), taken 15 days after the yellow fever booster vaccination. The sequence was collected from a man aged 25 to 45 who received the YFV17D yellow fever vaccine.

The nucleotides read TGCAGCGTTGGGGGGGAGGGCCTGTACGAGCAGTACTTC. Its protein reads: CSVGGEGLYEQYF. The chain uses TRBV29-1 and TRBJ2-7, with 7 bases aligning to TRBD2. CDR3 length: 13 amino acids, cysteine to phenylalanine. The DNA shown is the 39-base CDR3, in frame from base 1. For CDR1 and CDR2, the germline V gene lists SQVTM and ANQGSEA. From V the trimming removes 4 bases and from J it removes 4 bases, while the gene matches leave 7 bases of the junction unaccounted for.